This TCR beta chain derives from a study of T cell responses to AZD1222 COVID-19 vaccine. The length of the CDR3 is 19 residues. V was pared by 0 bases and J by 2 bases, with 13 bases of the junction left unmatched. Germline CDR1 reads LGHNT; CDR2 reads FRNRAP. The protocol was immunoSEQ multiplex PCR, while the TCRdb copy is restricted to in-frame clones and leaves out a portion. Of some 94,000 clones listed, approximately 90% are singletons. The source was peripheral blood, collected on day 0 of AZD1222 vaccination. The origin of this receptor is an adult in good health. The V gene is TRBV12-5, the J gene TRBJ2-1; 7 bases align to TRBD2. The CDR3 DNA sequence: TGTGCTAGTGGTTTGGTATTGTGGGAGGGTCGATTTCCCTACAATGAGCAGTTCTTC. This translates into CASGLVLWEGRFPYNEQFF.